The 25 T cell receptor beta chains below all came from one sample that was sequenced in a study of T-cell reconstitution after alpha-beta-depleted transplantation in children listed by TCRdb under 2016. The method behind the library was PCR. Instrument on record: Illumina HiSeq 2500. To normalize quantification of the TCRbeta repertoire, the TCR libraries were built with molecular barcoding that relied on unique molecular identifiers. TCRdb ran its own pipeline on the public reads, namely fastp trimming at Q25 and MiXCR clone calling, and kept in-frame beta chains. Identical CDR3 proteins give one entry, which carries the most common genes and DNA. A total of approximately 590,000 distinct CDR3 sequences appear in this sample, about 11% of them only once. The ten biggest clones cover 4% to 5% of the sample. The specimen comprised PBMCs from the stem cell graft donor, sampled from the stem cell graft. These receptors were taken from a human donor who donated a stem cell graft to a child with acute myeloid leukemia.

This clonotype has a handful of counts. The chain carries TRBV29-1 and TRBJ1-2; possible D gene TRBD1, 5 bases. V was cut by 4 bases and J by 4 bases, with 16 bases left in between. The germline V gene has CDR1 SQVTM and CDR2 ANQGSEA. This CDR3 spans 14 amino acids. CDR3 nucleotides: TGCAGCGTTGCGGGGCGAGCGGATGGCTATGGCTACACCTTC. The encoded protein is CSVAGRADGYGYTF.

This clonotype was seen a handful of times. The J gene is TRBJ2-3, the V gene TRBV7-2, with TRBD2 matching over 14 bases. This CDR3 contains 18 residues. Trimming took 4 bases from V and 8 from J; bases not matched to a gene: 14. Germline lookup yields CDR1 SGHTA and CDR2 FQGNSA. The CDR3 loop is CASSSGLAGTSGRSTQYF. Written as DNA, the CDR3 is TGTGCCAGCAGCTCGGGCCTGGCCGGGACTAGCGGGAGAAGTACGCAGTATTTT.

V is TRBV28 and J is TRBJ2-3; a weak D match, TRBD2 (5 bases). Germline CDR1 MDHEN, CDR2 SYDVKM. The CDR3 is 15 amino acids. V was shortened by 5 bases and J by 1 base, with 13 bases between the two germline ends. The CDR3 DNA sequence: TGTGCCAGCAGTCGCGGACTGATCGGCACAGATACGCAGTATTTT. Amino acids: CASSRGLIGTDTQYF. Filled out from reference TRBV28 and TRBJ2-3, the complete variable domain reads DVKVTQSSRYLVKRTGEKVFLECVQDMDHENMFWYRQDPGLGLRLIYFSYDVKMKEKGDIPEGYSVSREKKERFSLILESASTNQTSMYLCASSRGLIGTDTQYFGPGTRLTVL.

The chain is built from TRBV3-1 and TRBJ2-1; D may be TRBD2 (5 bases). This CDR3 spans 15 amino acids. The V gene's germline CDR1 is LGHDT and CDR2 YNNKEL (reference sequence). Trimming cost V 7 bases and J 8 bases, with 21 bases left between them. The CDR3 here is CASTGMGFRADEQFF. The CDR3 nucleotides read TGTGCCAGCACCGGGATGGGGTTTAGGGCGGATGAGCAGTTCTTC.

CDR3 in amino acids: CASSQGNGNTIYF. CDR3 DNA sequence: TGTGCCAGCAGCCAGGGGAATGGAAACACCATATATTTT. This rearrangement joins TRBV3-1 to TRBJ1-3; D is ambiguous. Per germline, CDR1 LGHDT and CDR2 YNNKEL (reference sequence). The CDR3 is 13 residues long. V gave up 3 bases and J gave up 3 bases, with 6 bases separating them.

This clonotype was counted only a few times. The rearrangement joins TRBV10-3 to TRBJ1-1; 7 nucleotides agree with TRBD1. V trimming: 7 bases; J trimming: 0 bases; junction bases outside the gene matches: 14. There are 17 residues in the CDR3. Germline V lookup: CDR1 ENHRY, CDR2 SYGVKD. CDR3 sequence (DNA): TGTGCCATCAAGAGGGACAGCGGAGTCATTATGAACACTGAAGCTTTCTTT. Translation gives CAIKRDSGVIMNTEAFF.

This clonotype appeared many times. This rearrangement joins TRBV14 to TRBJ2-7; no reliable D call. Germline V gives CDR1 SGHDN, CDR2 FVKESK. Trimming pared 0 bases from V and 6 bases from J, leaving 15 bases between. CDR3 length equals 15 residues. The CDR3 DNA sequence: TGTGCCAGCAGCCAAGATATTCCCCCAGTAGGCGAGCAGTACTTC. This codes for CASSQDIPPVGEQYF. The full variable domain, its missing parts supplied by reference TRBV14 and TRBJ2-7, is EAGVTQFPSHSVIEKGQTVTLRCDPISGHDNLYWYRRVMGKEIKFLLHFVKESKQDESGMPNNRFLAERTGGTYSTLKVQPAELEDSGVYFCASSQDIPPVGEQYFGPGTRLTVT.

This clonotype appeared a few times. This chain connects TRBV12-3 or TRBV12-4 to TRBJ2-7; D not resolved. The CDR3 is 14 amino acids. The V and J ends lost 0 bases and 5 bases respectively, with 11 bases between them. CDR3 protein: CASSLAGWLHEQYF. The CDR3 nucleotides read TGTGCCAGCAGTTTAGCCGGTTGGCTCCACGAGCAGTACTTC.

The chain joins TRBV29-1 to TRBJ2-5; D is uncertain. CDR1 SQVTM and CDR2 ANQGSEA come from the germline V gene. The CDR3 totals 12 residues. Trimming left V 0 bases short and J 2 bases short, with 4 bases between. The DNA for the CDR3 is TGCAGCGTTGAAGATAATCAAGAGACCCAGTACTTC. Encoded protein: CSVEDNQETQYF.

Points on this clonotype: One junction end disagrees with the germline gene, perhaps due to a read error. The rearrangement links TRBV14 to TRBJ1-5, with D possibly matching TRBD1 (6 bases). CDR3 length: 15 residues. Germline V CDR1 and CDR2: SGHDN, FVKESK. The CDR3 sequence is CAGSQGGASNQPQHF. In nucleotides, the CDR3 is TGTGCCGGCAGCCAAGGGGGGGCTAGCAATCAGCCCCAGCATTTT.

The J gene is TRBJ2-7, the V gene TRBV9; the D gene is possibly TRBD1 (6 bases). Trimming removed 0 bases from V and 2 bases from J, with 12 bases in between. The CDR3 is 15 amino acids. Germline V gene lookup returns CDR1 SGDLS and CDR2 YYNGEE. The CDR3 nucleotides read TGTGCCAGCAGCGTAGCTGCTCAGGGGACCTACGAGCAGTACTTC. Protein sequence: CASSVAAQGTYEQYF.

Points on this clonotype: A much larger clonotype is one base distant, so this may be a read error. V gene TRBV7-2 combines with J gene TRBJ2-7; D is undetermined. The CDR3 totals 12 residues. Germline V gene data show CDR1 as SGHTA and CDR2 as FQGNSA. V was cut by 1 base and J by 2 bases, with 3 bases left in between. CDR3 nucleotides: TGTGCCAGCAGCTTAGTAACCTACGAGCAGTACTTC. It codes for CASSLVTYEQYF.

The chain couples TRBV3-1 to TRBJ2-6; either TRBD1 or TRBD2 may fit D (5 bases each). This CDR3 region has 19 residues. CDR1 and CDR2 from the germline V gene are LGHDT and YNNKEL (reference sequence). Trimming shortened V by 8 bases and J by 4 bases, and 27 bases separated the two germline ends. The CDR3 coding sequence is TGTGCCAGCTGTTTAAGGGTCGGGGACCTGTACAGAGGGGCCAACGTCCTGACTTTC. It encodes CASCLRVGDLYRGANVLTF.

This clonotype occurred many times. J is TRBJ2-1 and V is TRBV20-1; 10 nucleotides align to TRBD2. V shed 8 bases and J 9 bases; nucleotides not matched to a gene: 10. This CDR3 is built from 13 residues. Germline lookup yields CDR1 DFQATT and CDR2 SNEGSKA (reference sequence). The CDR3 nucleotides read TGCAGTCCGAACCCTAGCGGGAGTCTTGAGCAGTTCTTC. Translation gives CSPNPSGSLEQFF.

The table lists this clonotype with many counts. This sequence joins TRBV7-9 and TRBJ2-2; D not certain. This CDR3 is built from 13 residues. Trimming left V 4 bases short and J 4 bases short, with 7 bases between. Looked up from germline, CDR1 is SEHNR and CDR2 is FQNEAQ (reference sequence). CDR3 protein: CASSSIVTGELFF. The CDR3 nucleotides are TGTGCCAGCAGCTCGATCGTCACCGGGGAGCTGTTTTTT.

The V gene is TRBV12-3 or TRBV12-4, the J gene TRBJ1-1; D gene unclear. The length of the CDR3 is 12 residues. The V gene lost 1 base and the J gene lost 4 bases, with 4 bases spanning the gap. CDR3 coding DNA: TGTGCCAGCAGTTTAGAGTCCACTGAAGCTTTCTTT. It codes for CASSLESTEAFF.

This clonotype was counted between two and nine times. The chain links TRBV3-1 to TRBJ1-4; tentative D call: TRBD1 (6 bases). The CDR3 consists of 12 residues. Trimming cost V 5 bases and J 8 bases, with 9 bases left between them. The V gene's germline CDR1 is LGHDT and CDR2 YNNKEL (reference sequence). As DNA, the CDR3 is TGTGCCAGCAGCGGGGGCGGGGAAAAACTGTTTTTT. This encodes CASSGGGEKLFF.

This clonotype came up many times. The CDR3 DNA reads TGCAGCGTTCTCCTGGGGTCCTCGACTAGCGCCTACAATGAGCAGTTCTTC. It specifies CSVLLGSSTSAYNEQFF. The chain recombines TRBV29-1 with TRBJ2-1; 8 bases line up with TRBD2. Germline CDR1 and CDR2: SQVTM and ANQGSEA. The CDR3 runs 17 residues. Trimming took 5 bases from V and 2 from J; bases not matched to a gene: 14.

As concerns this clonotype: At one of its ends the junction is not consistent with the germline gene, which may arise from a read error. The rearrangement joins TRBV7-8 to TRBJ2-5; D uncertain. From germline, CDR1 is SGHVS and CDR2 FQNEAQ. This CDR3 spans 15 amino acids. Here the CDR3 DNA reads TGTGCCAGCAGCCTGCCCTCTGGGGTCCAAGAGACCCCGTACTTC. Translated, it gives CASSLPSGVQETPYF. Combining the CDR3 with reference TRBV7-8 and TRBJ2-5 gives the whole variable domain GAGVSQSPRYKVAKRGQDVALRCDPISGHVSLFWYQQALGQGPEFLTYFQNEAQLDKSGLPSDRFFAERPEGSVSTLKIQRTQQEDSAVYLCASSLPSGVQETPYFGPGTRLLVL.

The chain recombines TRBV20-1 with TRBJ2-7; 7 bases are a match to TRBD1. The V gene end was trimmed by 4 bases and the J gene end by 7 bases; junction bases not matched to a gene: 13. The germline gives CDR1 DFQATT, CDR2 SNEGSKA (reference sequence). The CDR3 spans 14 residues. This CDR3 is CSANIPTTGYEQYF. The CDR3 bases are TGCAGTGCTAACATCCCCACGACAGGGTATGAGCAGTACTTC.

The V call is TRBV27, the J call TRBJ2-3; D unresolved. The V gene lost 7 bases and the J gene lost 7 bases, with 15 bases spanning the gap. Germline assignment: CDR1 MNHEY and CDR2 SMNVEV (reference sequence). The CDR3 has 13 amino acids. CDR3 sequence reads: CASTPSASHTQYF. The CDR3 nucleotides read TGTGCCAGCACCCCCTCCGCGAGTCATACGCAGTATTTT.

For this clonotype: A read error may be the cause here, since a much bigger clone is one base away. This chain joins TRBV20-1 and TRBJ2-4; D remains ambiguous. The CDR3 is 10 residues long. Germline loops: CDR1 DFQATT, CDR2 SNEGSKA (reference sequence). The CDR3 is CSSRDHIQYF. CDR3 bases: TGCAGTTCTAGAGACCACATTCAGTACTTC.

The genes are TRBV29-1 and TRBJ2-1; 11 nucleotides line up with TRBD2. Germline V gene sequence: CDR1 SQVTM, CDR2 ANQGSEA. This CDR3 spans 14 amino acids. J was trimmed by 5 bases and V by 6 bases; bases with no gene match: 6. The CDR3 sequence is CSVWGLADNNEQFF. The DNA for the CDR3 is TGCAGCGTATGGGGACTAGCGGATAACAATGAGCAGTTCTTC.

This clonotype was detected ten times or more. This sequence joins TRBV28 and TRBJ2-1; 7 nucleotides match TRBD1. The germline V gene has CDR1 MDHEN and CDR2 SYDVKM. The CDR3 sequence is 19 residues long. Trimming at V came to 5 bases and at J to 11 bases, leaving 27 bases not matched to a gene. The CDR3 is CASSPRDSLWALRRNKQFF. The CDR3 DNA follows: TGTGCCAGCAGTCCCCGGGACAGCCTGTGGGCACTCCGAAGGAATAAGCAGTTCTTC.

In this sample, this clonotype turned up many times. V usage is TRBV5-1 and J usage is TRBJ2-2; D ambiguous. The germline V and J ends were trimmed by 0 bases and 5 bases, with 11 bases remaining between them. CDR3 length: 15 amino acids. CDR1 and CDR2 from the germline V gene are SGHRS and YFSETQ. The CDR3 DNA reads TGCGCCAGCAGCTTGGCCGGCAGAGAGACCGGGGAGCTGTTTTTT. It encodes CASSLAGRETGELFF. The entire variable domain, with the rest obtained from reference TRBV5-1 and TRBJ2-2, is as follows: KAGVTQTPRYLIKTRGQQVTLSCSPISGHRSVSWYQQTPGQGLQFLFEYFSETQRNKGNFPGRFSGRQFSNSRSEMNVSTLELGDSALYLCASSLAGRETGELFFGEGSRLTVL.